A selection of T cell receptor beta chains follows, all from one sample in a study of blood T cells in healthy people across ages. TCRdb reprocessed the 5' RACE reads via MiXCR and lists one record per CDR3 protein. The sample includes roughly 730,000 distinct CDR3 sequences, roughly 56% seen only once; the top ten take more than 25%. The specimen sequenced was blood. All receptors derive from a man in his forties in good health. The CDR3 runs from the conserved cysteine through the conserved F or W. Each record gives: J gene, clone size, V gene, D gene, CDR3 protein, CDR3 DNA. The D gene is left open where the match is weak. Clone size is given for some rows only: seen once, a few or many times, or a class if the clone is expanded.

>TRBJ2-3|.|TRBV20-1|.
CSAPGQVGTFGEDADTQYF
TGCAGTGCTCCTGGACAGGTCGGGACTTTTGGGGAGGACGCAGATACGCAGTATTTT
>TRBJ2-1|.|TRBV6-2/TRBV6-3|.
CASSYSSREANYNEQFF
TGTGCCAGCAGTTACTCTTCCCGGGAAGCGAACTACAATGAGCAGTTCTTC
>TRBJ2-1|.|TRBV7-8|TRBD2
CASSLDGLAGVNEQFF
TGTGCCAGCAGCTTAGATGGGCTAGCGGGAGTTAATGAGCAGTTCTTC
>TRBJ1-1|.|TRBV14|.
CASRRVGNTEAFF
TGTGCCAGCCGCCGGGTAGGGAACACTGAAGCTTTCTTT
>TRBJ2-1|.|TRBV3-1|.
CASRDGPRGEQFF
TGTGCCAGCAGGGACGGGCCCAGGGGTGAGCAGTTCTTC
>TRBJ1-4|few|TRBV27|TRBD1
CASSPLWTGWEKLFF
TGTGCCAGCAGTCCCCTATGGACAGGGTGGGAAAAACTGTTTTTT
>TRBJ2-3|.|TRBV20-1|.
CSARSGGTSTDTQYF
TGCAGTGCTAGATCGGGCGGAACTAGCACAGATACGCAGTATTTT
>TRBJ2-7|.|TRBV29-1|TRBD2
CSGEDPIAGGYEQYF
TGCAGCGGTGAAGATCCGATAGCGGGGGGCTACGAGCAGTACTTC
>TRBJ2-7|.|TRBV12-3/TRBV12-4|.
CASSYEGGILPEQYF
TGTGCCAGCAGTTATGAGGGCGGGATATTGCCCGAGCAGTACTTC
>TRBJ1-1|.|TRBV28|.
CASTTPKDLNTEAFF
TGTGCCAGCACCACCCCAAAGGACCTAAACACTGAAGCTTTCTTT
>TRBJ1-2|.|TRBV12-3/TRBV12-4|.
CASSPGVPTGYTF
TGTGCCAGCAGTCCTGGCGTTCCTACCGGCTACACCTTC
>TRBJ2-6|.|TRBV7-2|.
CASSLGGAGSGANVLTF
TGTGCCAGCAGCTTAGGAGGGGCGGGTTCTGGGGCCAACGTCCTGACTTTC
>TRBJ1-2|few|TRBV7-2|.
CASSLGPRDGYTF
TGTGCCAGCAGCTTAGGCCCCAGGGACGGCTACACCTTC
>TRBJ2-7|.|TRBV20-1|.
CSARDWGLSYEQYF
TGCAGTGCTAGAGACTGGGGACTGAGCTACGAGCAGTACTTC
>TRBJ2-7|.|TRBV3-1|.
CASSQGNGPYEQYF
TGTGCCAGCAGCCAAGGCAACGGGCCTTACGAGCAGTACTTC
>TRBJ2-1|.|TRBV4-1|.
CASSQDTPLSGRNYNEQFF
TGCGCCAGCAGCCAAGATACCCCACTAAGCGGTAGGAATTACAATGAGCAGTTCTTC
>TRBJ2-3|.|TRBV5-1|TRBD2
CATKPIGRDKTDTQYF
TGCGCCACCAAACCGATCGGGAGGGATAAGACAGATACGCAGTATTTT
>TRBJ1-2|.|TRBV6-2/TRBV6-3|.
CASSYRGEISDYGYTF
TGTGCCAGCAGTTATCGAGGGGAAATAAGCGACTATGGCTACACCTTC
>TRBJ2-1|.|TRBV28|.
CASSLSGEGGEQFF
TGTGCCAGCAGTTTAAGCGGGGAAGGGGGTGAGCAGTTCTTC
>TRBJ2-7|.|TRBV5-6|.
CASSWQQMVASYEQYF
TGTGCCAGCAGCTGGCAACAGATGGTAGCGTCCTACGAGCAGTACTTC
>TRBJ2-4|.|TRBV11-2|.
CASSPDRTQYF
TGTGCCAGCAGCCCCGACAGAACCCAGTACTTC
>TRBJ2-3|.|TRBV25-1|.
CASSEFRGASTDTQYF
TGTGCCAGCAGTGAATTTCGGGGCGCGAGCACAGATACGCAGTATTTT
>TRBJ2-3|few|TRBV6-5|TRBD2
CASSAASGHTDTQYF
TGTGCCAGTTCTGCGGCTAGCGGCCACACAGATACGCAGTATTTT
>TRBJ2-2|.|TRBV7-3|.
CASSPTNGELFF
TGTGCCAGCAGCCCAACCAACGGGGAGCTGTTTTTT
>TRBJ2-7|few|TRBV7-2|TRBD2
CASSFGGRTYEQYF
TGTGCCAGCAGCTTCGGCGGGAGGACCTACGAGCAGTACTTC
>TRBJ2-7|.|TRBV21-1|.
CASSKDRDCQYEQYF
TGTGCCAGCAGCAAAGACCGGGACTGTCAATACGAGCAGTACTTC
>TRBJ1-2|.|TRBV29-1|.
CSVELSGGYTF
TGCAGCGTGGAGCTCTCGGGGGGCTACACTTTC
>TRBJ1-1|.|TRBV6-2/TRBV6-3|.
CASMPGADWTEAFF
TGTGCCAGCATGCCGGGGGCCGATTGGACTGAAGCTTTCTTT
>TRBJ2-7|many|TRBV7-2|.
CASSLVGAEQYF
TGTGCCAGCAGCTTAGTTGGGGCCGAGCAGTACTTC
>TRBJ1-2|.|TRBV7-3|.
CASSLNSGVSYGYTF
TGTGCCAGCAGCTTAAACTCTGGGGTCAGCTATGGCTACACCTTC
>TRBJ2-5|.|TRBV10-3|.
CAISEFSSETQYF
TGTGCCATCAGTGAGTTTAGCTCGGAGACCCAGTACTTC
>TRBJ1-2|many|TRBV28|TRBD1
CASRTPGTGFAYTF
TGTGCCAGCAGAACGCCAGGGACAGGGTTTGCCTACACCTTC
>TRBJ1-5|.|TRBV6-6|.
CASTSVGAGPLPQHF
TGTGCCAGCACCTCAGTGGGCGCCGGGCCTTTGCCCCAGCATTTT
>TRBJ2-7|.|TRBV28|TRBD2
CASSPSSGSVYEQYF
TGTGCCAGCAGCCCGTCTAGCGGGAGTGTGTACGAGCAGTACTTC
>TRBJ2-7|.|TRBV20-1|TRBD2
CSARPFGGFSYEQYF
TGCAGTGCACGCCCTTTCGGGGGGTTCTCCTACGAGCAGTACTTC
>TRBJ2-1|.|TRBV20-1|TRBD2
CSAYGLAGSHEQFF
TGCAGTGCCTATGGACTAGCGGGGTCCCATGAGCAGTTCTTC
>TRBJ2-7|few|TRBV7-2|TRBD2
CASSLRSQVAGVSYEQYF
TGTGCCAGCAGCTTAAGGAGTCAGGTAGCGGGAGTTTCTTACGAGCAGTACTTC
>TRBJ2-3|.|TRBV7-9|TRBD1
CASSLTGGRTDTQYF
TGTGCCAGCAGCTTAACAGGGGGTCGCACAGATACGCAGTATTTT
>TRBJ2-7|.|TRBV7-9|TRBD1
CASSFLKLGTGAYEQYF
TGTGCCAGCAGCTTCCTGAAATTAGGGACAGGAGCCTACGAGCAGTACTTC
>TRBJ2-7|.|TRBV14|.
CASSQGFGGSSYEQYF
TGTGCCAGCAGCCAAGGGTTCGGGGGTAGTTCCTACGAGCAGTACTTC
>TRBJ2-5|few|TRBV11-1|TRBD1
CASSYGQGLQETQYF
TGTGCCAGCAGCTACGGACAGGGCCTCCAAGAGACCCAGTACTTC
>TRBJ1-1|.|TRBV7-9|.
CASSPWEGRTEAFF
TGTGCCAGCAGTCCCTGGGAGGGAAGGACTGAAGCTTTCTTT
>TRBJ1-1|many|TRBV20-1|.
CSARISGTLNTEAFF
TGCAGTGCTAGAATCTCCGGTACCCTGAACACTGAAGCTTTCTTT
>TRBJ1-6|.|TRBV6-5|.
CASSYSIRDKGTLHF
TGTGCCAGCAGTTACTCGATCCGGGACAAAGGTACCCTCCACTTT
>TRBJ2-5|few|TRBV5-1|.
CASSLGPGKQETQYF
TGCGCCAGCAGCTTGGGCCCGGGAAAACAAGAGACCCAGTACTTC
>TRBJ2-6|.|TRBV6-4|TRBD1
CASSGDRGKSKSWANVLTF
TGTGCCAGCAGTGGGGACAGGGGAAAAAGTAAAAGCTGGGCCAACGTCCTGACTTTC
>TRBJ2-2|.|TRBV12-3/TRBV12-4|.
CASRQANTGELFF
TGTGCCAGCAGACAGGCGAACACCGGGGAGCTGTTTTTT
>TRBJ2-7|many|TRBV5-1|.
CASSLSGNPYEQYF
TGCGCCAGCAGCTTGAGCGGTAACCCCTACGAGCAGTACTTC
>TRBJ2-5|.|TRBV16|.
CATTNRQETQYF
TGTGCCACCACAAACAGACAAGAGACCCAGTACTTC
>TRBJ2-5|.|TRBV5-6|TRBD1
CASSWPGQGEETQYF
TGTGCCAGCAGCTGGCCGGGACAGGGAGAAGAGACCCAGTACTTC
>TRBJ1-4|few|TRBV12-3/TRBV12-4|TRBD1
CASSHGLRDRGNEKLFF
TGTGCCAGCAGTCACGGACTTAGAGACAGGGGTAATGAAAAACTGTTTTTT